The 7 T cell receptor beta chains given below trace back to one sample, sequenced in a study of blood T cell repertoires in COVID-19. Sequenced by immunoSEQ multiplex PCR; TCRdb stores in-frame clones only, minus some. There are about 46,000 clones in the sample; approximately 90% occur only once, and 3% to 4% lies in the top ten. Material: peripheral blood. Every receptor here comes from a man between 50 and 59 years old with acute or convalescent COVID-19.

This chain links TRBV10-3 with TRBJ2-7, with 7 bases fitting TRBD1. The V gene's germline CDR1 is ENHRY and CDR2 SYGVKD. V shed 4 bases and J 3 bases; nucleotides not matched to a gene: 3. This CDR3 comprises 13 residues. The CDR3 is CAISGGQNYEQYF. For the CDR3, the DNA is TGTGCCATCAGTGGGGGACAGAACTACGAGCAGTACTTC.

This chain uses TRBV6-5 with TRBJ2-2, with D possibly being TRBD1 (5 bases). Per germline, CDR1 MNHEY and CDR2 SVGAGI. V lost 5 bases and J lost 7, with 14 bases in between. This CDR3 has 14 amino acids. CDR3 protein: CASSTRDDGGELFF. For the CDR3, the DNA is TGTGCCAGCAGTACCAGGGATGATGGCGGGGAGCTGTTTTTT.

CDR3 bases: TGTGCCAGCTCACCGACTAGCGGGGAGGAAGAGACCCAGTACTTC. It translates to CASSPTSGEEETQYF. This rearrangement joins TRBV18 to TRBJ2-5, with 11 positions matching TRBD2. Germline V gene data show CDR1 as KGHSH and CDR2 as LQKENI. CDR3 length equals 15 residues. Trimming took 3 bases from V and 3 from J; bases not matched to a gene: 3.

This clone was detected only a few times. The chain combines TRBV29-1 with TRBJ2-3; tentatively, D is TRBD2 (6 bases). The CDR3 is made up of 14 amino acids. Trimming cost V 3 bases and J 2 bases, with 12 bases left between them. Germline V CDR1 and CDR2: SQVTM, ANQGSEA. CDR3 sequence reads: CSVEYGGFTDTQYF. The CDR3 DNA reads TGCAGCGTTGAGTATGGAGGGTTCACAGATACGCAGTATTTT.

The chain carries TRBV6-6 and TRBJ2-2, with D possibly TRBD1 on 5 matching bases. The V gene lost 7 bases and the J gene lost 1 base, with 10 bases spanning the gap. CDR1 and CDR2 (germline): MNHNY, SVGAGI (reference sequence). The CDR3 loop spans 14 amino acids. CDR3 coding DNA: TGTGCCAGCACGTATCAGGGGAACACCGGGGAGCTGTTTTTT. Its translation: CASTYQGNTGELFF.

The genes are TRBV25-1 and TRBJ2-4, with 7 positions matching TRBD1. The CDR3 sequence is 13 residues long. Germline V gives CDR1 MGHDK, CDR2 SYGVNS. Trimming cost V 6 bases and J 8 bases; bases outside gene matches: 7. In DNA form, the CDR3 reads TGTGCCAGCAGAGGGGAACAGGGGTACATTCAGTACTTC. This gives the protein CASRGEQGYIQYF.

This clone turned up a few times. The chain is built from TRBV7-8 and TRBJ2-5; 9 bases agree with TRBD2. The trim removed 3 bases at V and 5 bases at J, leaving 7 bases unmatched. This CDR3 is built from 15 residues. The germline CDR1 and CDR2 sequences are SGHVS and FQNEAQ. This CDR3 is CASSFGLARVETQYF. Here the CDR3 DNA reads TGTGCCAGCAGCTTCGGACTAGCGAGGGTGGAGACCCAGTACTTC.